This TCR beta chain was sequenced during a study of blood T cells in healthy people across ages. Study at large: Template switching recovered approximately one barcoded beta molecule for every two T cells.

The CDR3 extends over 15 amino acids. V lost 4 bases and J lost 4; bases outside the gene matches: 8. Looked up from germline, CDR1 is DFQATT and CDR2 is SNEGSKA (reference sequence). In regard to this clonotype: Its antigen is currently unknown.

Peripheral blood, about 10 milliliters per donor, was collected. With a J-beta primer mix and a sample-barcoded 5' primer, a second PCR ran 7 to 11 cycles. In TCRdb, the 5' RACE reads were re-called with MiXCR into one record per CDR3 protein. The table has 1.5 million to 2 million distinct CDR3 sequences, 34% seen once; the top ten hold 10% to 12%. The study, taken as a whole, reports: Donor CMV status, an unknown factor, possibly confounded changes in expanded clonotypes. Bulk PBMC profiling left naive and antigen-experienced comparisons inconclusive.

The sequenced sample consisted of blood. J is TRBJ1-4 and V is TRBV20-1; TRBD1 aligns across 8 bases. The sequence was obtained from a woman aged 25 to 45 in good health. The CDR3 protein is CSAMLNRGVNEKLFF. CDR3 in DNA: TGCAGTGCTATGCTCAACAGGGGGGTTAATGAAAAACTGTTTTTT.